These 28 T cell receptor beta chains share one sample of origin, sequenced in a study of T cells after posttransplantation cyclophosphamide. The table came from immunoSEQ multiplex PCR; TCRdb's copy has only in-frame clones and leaves some out. The data show under 50,000 clones, with none appearing a single time. The sample comprised PBMCs. The receptors originated from a woman between 50 and 59 years old in good health and a related stem cell transplant donor.

In this sample, this clone turned up many times. CDR3 sequence (DNA): TGCGCCAGCAGTGAGTTCAGAAGGGGGAACCAAGGGGGGAACACTGAAGCTTTCTTT. This codes for CASSEFRRGNQGGNTEAFF. The gene calls are TRBV10-2 and TRBJ1-1, with D possibly TRBD1 on 6 matching bases. Trimming shortened V by 1 base and J by 1 base, and 22 bases separated the two germline ends. The length of the CDR3 is 19 residues. CDR1 and CDR2 from the germline V gene are WSHSY and SAAADI.

Ten or more counts support this clone. V gene TRBV28 combines with J gene TRBJ1-2, with D tentatively TRBD1 (6 bases). Trimming removed 8 bases from V and 7 bases from J, with 14 bases in between. Germline CDR1 is MDHEN and CDR2 is SYDVKM. This CDR3 is 12 amino acids long. Here the CDR3 DNA reads TGTGCCAGCGGGCAGGGGCAGGGTGGCTACACCTTC. It yields the protein CASGQGQGGYTF.

This clone was seen repeatedly, ten times or more. The rearrangement uses TRBV19 and TRBJ2-1, with TRBD2 as a possible D gene (6 bases). Germline CDR1 is LNHDA and CDR2 is SQIVND (reference sequence). Trimming took 3 bases from V and 10 from J, leaving 13 bases between them. This CDR3 is 13 amino acids long. In nucleotides, the CDR3 is TGTGCCAGTAGTATTGGAGAGGGAGGCGAGCAGTTCTTC. Translating it yields CASSIGEGGEQFF.

This clone was observed many times. The chain links TRBV30 to TRBJ2-4; D is possibly TRBD2 (7 bases). The CDR3 covers 13 residues. V shed 3 bases and J shed 11 bases, with 17 bases lying between them. The germline gives CDR1 GTSNPN, CDR2 SVGIG (reference sequence). CDR3 protein: CAWSLGGAGVQYF. CDR3 in DNA: TGTGCCTGGAGCTTGGGGGGGGCGGGCGTTCAGTACTTC.

There are many counts of this clone. The rearrangement joins TRBV27 to TRBJ1-1, with unresolved D. The V end lost 6 bases, the J end lost 3 bases, and 20 bases lay between the germline ends. This CDR3 is 16 amino acids long. Germline loops: CDR1 MNHEY, CDR2 SMNVEV (reference sequence). The CDR3 protein is CASSSLEVGRYTEAFF. CDR3 in DNA: TGTGCCAGCAGCTCTCTCGAGGTGGGGAGGTACACTGAAGCTTTCTTT.

Ten or more counts support this clone. The chain uses TRBV5-6 and TRBJ1-1; TRBD1 aligns across 8 bases. CDR3 length equals 13 residues. Germline CDR1 and CDR2: SGHDT and YYEEEE. Trimming at V came to 4 bases and at J to 5 bases, leaving 4 bases not matched to a gene. This CDR3 reads CASSGQGFTEAFF. Here the CDR3 DNA reads TGTGCCAGCAGCGGACAGGGTTTTACTGAAGCTTTCTTT.

In this sample, this clone turned up many times. The V gene is TRBV11-3, the J gene TRBJ1-6; TRBD1 agrees at 7 bases. The CDR3 runs 14 residues. Germline V gene sequence: CDR1 SGHNT, CDR2 YENEEA. The V segment lost 4 bases and the J segment 5 bases; nucleotides outside the gene matches: 2. The CDR3 DNA reads TGTGCCAGCAGCTATCAGGGGGATAATTCACCCCTCCACTTT. Translated: CASSYQGDNSPLHF.

This clone appeared many times. The chain couples TRBV2 to TRBJ1-3, with no clear D. Germline CDR1 reads SNHLY; CDR2 reads FYNNEI. This CDR3 contains 17 residues. V gave up 1 base and J gave up 2 bases, with 15 bases separating them. The CDR3 nucleotides are TGTGCCAGCAGTGAAGTGGGGAGGGTCATTACTGGAAACACCATATATTTT. Protein product: CASSEVGRVITGNTIYF.

This clone showed up many times. The gene calls are TRBV7-8 and TRBJ2-7; TRBD1 is a possible D gene (5 bases). Germline values: CDR1 SGHVS, CDR2 FQNEAQ. CDR3 length: 12 residues. V was trimmed by 4 bases and J by 5 bases, leaving 9 bases between them. CDR3 loop: CASSSTGHEQYF. CDR3 bases: TGTGCCAGCAGCTCAACAGGCCACGAGCAGTACTTC.

The table lists this clone with many counts. This chain connects TRBV11-3 to TRBJ1-2; 9 bases align to TRBD1. With V trimmed by 4 bases and J by 3 bases, 6 bases remained unmatched. The V gene's germline CDR1 is SGHNT and CDR2 YENEEA. CDR3 length equals 15 residues. In nucleotides, the CDR3 is TGTGCCAGCAGCTCGGGACAGGGAGGCTACTATGGCTACACCTTC. Amino acid sequence: CASSSGQGGYYGYTF.

This clone was seen at least ten times. The chain uses TRBV19 and TRBJ2-1; TRBD2 matches 13 bases. This CDR3 spans 15 amino acids. Germline CDR1 LNHDA, CDR2 SQIVND (reference sequence). J lost 9 bases, V lost 3 bases, and 5 bases had no gene match. CDR3: CASSIGGLAGVEQFF. The CDR3 DNA is TGTGCCAGTAGTATTGGCGGACTAGCGGGGGTTGAGCAGTTCTTC. The complete variable domain, with remaining parts taken from reference TRBV19 and TRBJ2-1, reads DGGITQSPKYLFRKEGQNVTLSCEQNLNHDAMYWYRQDPGQGLRLIYYSQIVNDFQKGDIAEGYSVSREKKESFPLTVTSAQKNPTAFYLCASSIGGLAGVEQFFGPGTRLTVL.

This clone came up a few times. The V call is TRBV5-4, the J call TRBJ2-3, with 7 nucleotides matching TRBD2. Germline CDR1 reads SGHNT; CDR2 reads YYREEE (reference sequence). The CDR3 is 17 amino acids. With V trimmed by 3 bases and J by 0 bases, 10 bases remained unmatched. The CDR3 loop is CASSSGGLLASTDTQYF. For the CDR3, the DNA is TGTGCCAGCAGCTCGGGGGGATTACTTGCTAGCACAGATACGCAGTATTTT.

The genes are TRBV11-3 and TRBJ2-5; TRBD1 matches 7 bases. The DNA end is a closer match to TRBJ2-7, so the J assignment may be wrong. The CDR3 extends over 16 amino acids. From germline, CDR1 is SGHNT and CDR2 YENEEA. This CDR3 reads CASSSPPTGSSYEQYF. In DNA, the CDR3 is TGTGCCAGCAGCTCACCGCCGACAGGGAGCTCCTACGAGCAGTACTTC.

The chain carries TRBV27 and TRBJ2-7; the D gene is possibly TRBD1 (7 bases). V lost 2 bases and J 4 bases, leaving 15 bases between the germline ends. This CDR3 has 15 residues. Germline CDR1 MNHEY, CDR2 SMNVEV (reference sequence). CDR3 amino acids: CASSLQGGFLYEQYF. The DNA of the CDR3 is TGTGCCAGCAGTTTACAGGGGGGTTTCTTATACGAGCAGTACTTC.

This clone was observed at least ten times. This chain links TRBV7-9 with TRBJ2-3, with a tentative D call TRBD2 (7 bases). Germline-derived CDR1 and CDR2 are SEHNR and FQNEAQ (reference sequence). With 8 bases removed from V and 1 base from J, the gap between germline ends came to 13 bases. This CDR3 is 14 amino acids long. DNA of the CDR3: TGTGCCAGCCACGGGGGGCGTGGCACAGATACGCAGTATTTT. This translates into CASHGGRGTDTQYF.

This clone was counted ten times or more. The J gene is TRBJ1-6, the V gene TRBV27; D unresolved. Between the trimmed V and J ends, which lost 8 bases and 1 base, there was a span of 9 bases. There are 14 residues in the CDR3. Germline V CDR1 and CDR2: MNHEY, SMNVEV (reference sequence). CDR3 nucleotide sequence: TGTGCCAGCCGAACGGGGTCCTATAATTCACCCCTCCACTTT. Its translation is CASRTGSYNSPLHF.

This clone was found many times. The chain links TRBV25-1 to TRBJ1-5; the D is unclear. Trimming removed 2 bases from V and 4 bases from J, with 3 bases in between. Germline V gene sequence: CDR1 MGHDK, CDR2 SYGVNS. CDR3 length equals 12 residues. The CDR3 protein is CASSELNQPQHF. CDR3 DNA sequence: TGTGCCAGCAGTGAACTTAATCAGCCCCAGCATTTT. The full variable domain, rest sourced from reference TRBV25-1 and TRBJ1-5, is EADIYQTPRYLVIGTGKKITLECSQTMGHDKMYWYQQDPGMELHLIHYSYGVNSTEKGDLSSESTVSRIRTEHFPLTLESARPSHTSQYLCASSELNQPQHFGDGTRLSIL.

Ten or more counts support this clone. V usage is TRBV11-2 and J usage is TRBJ2-7, with 7 bases identical to TRBD1. CDR1 is SGHAT, CDR2 FQNNGV, per germline. V lost 1 base to trimming and J lost 3 bases; unmatched junction nucleotides: 0. The CDR3 is made up of 13 amino acids. The CDR3 DNA sequence: TGTGCCAGCAGCTTAGGGACAGGCTACGAGCAGTACTTC. As protein: CASSLGTGYEQYF.

This clone was counted many times. V and J are TRBV5-1 and TRBJ2-7; TRBD1 aligns across 8 bases. There are 17 residues in the CDR3. The junction had 18 bases not matched to a gene; V was cut back by 4 bases and J by 6 bases. Germline V CDR1 and CDR2: SGHRS, YFSETQ. The CDR3 reads CASSRFNQGASAREQYF. CDR3 bases: TGCGCCAGCAGCCGGTTCAACCAGGGGGCGTCGGCGCGCGAGCAGTACTTC.

This clone was seen ten or more times. The rearrangement links TRBV7-9 to TRBJ2-2, with D uncertain. Germline CDR1 and CDR2: SEHNR and FQNEAQ (reference sequence). V dropped 5 bases and J dropped 0 bases, with 4 bases sitting between them. The CDR3 spans 13 residues. The CDR3 DNA is TGTGCCAGCAGCCCCTCGAACACCGGGGAGCTGTTTTTT. Its protein is CASSPSNTGELFF. The full variable domain, its missing parts supplied by reference TRBV7-9 and TRBJ2-2, is DTGVSQNPRHKITKRGQNVTFRCDPISEHNRLYWYRQTLGQGPEFLTYFQNEAQLEKSRLLSDRFSAERPKGSFSTLEIQRTEQGDSAMYLCASSPSNTGELFFGEGSRLTVL.

This clone showed up many times. The V call is TRBV10-1, the J call TRBJ1-1; D gene ambiguous. The germline V gene has CDR1 WNHNN and CDR2 SYGVQD (reference sequence). The CDR3 spans 15 residues. V dropped 2 bases and J dropped 4 bases, with 14 bases sitting between them. As DNA, the CDR3 is TGCGCCAGCAGTGAGAGGATAACCCCGGGCACTGAAGCTTTCTTT. Translating it yields CASSERITPGTEAFF.

This clone appeared many times. This chain joins TRBV7-9 and TRBJ1-1; 8 nucleotides line up with TRBD1. The CDR3 covers 13 residues. Germline V gene sequence: CDR1 SEHNR, CDR2 FQNEAQ (reference sequence). Trimming removed 5 bases from V and 7 bases from J; junction bases left unmatched: 6. The CDR3 sequence is CASSRTGMGEAFF. CDR3 DNA: TGTGCCAGCAGCCGGACAGGGATGGGTGAAGCTTTCTTT.

This clone occurred many times. The rearrangement links TRBV11-3 to TRBJ2-1, with TRBD1 identical over 8 bases. The CDR3 covers 15 residues. Germline assignment: CDR1 SGHNT and CDR2 YENEEA. V trimming: 5 bases; J trimming: 2 bases; junction bases outside the gene matches: 5. The chain's CDR3 is CASSTRQGTYNEQFF. The CDR3, as DNA: TGTGCCAGCAGCACTAGACAGGGGACCTACAATGAGCAGTTCTTC.

This clone was counted ten times or more. The chain carries TRBV5-1 and TRBJ2-7; TRBD1 is a possible D gene (5 bases). This CDR3 region has 14 residues. Trimming cost V 5 bases and J 3 bases, with 15 bases left between them. In germline, CDR1 is SGHRS, CDR2 YFSETQ. The CDR3 sequence: CASRDGQGLYEQYF. In DNA, the CDR3 is TGCGCCAGCAGGGACGGCCAGGGCCTCTACGAGCAGTACTTC.

There are many counts of this clone. The junction departs from the called germline gene at one end, perhaps through a read error. The chain links TRBV13 to TRBJ2-1, with 12 bases identical to TRBD2. This CDR3 contains 15 residues. Germline lookup yields CDR1 PRHDT and CDR2 FYEKMQ (reference sequence). CDR3 nucleotide sequence: TGTGCCAGCAGCTTGAGACTAGCGGGGGTCAATGGGCAGTTCTTC. It translates to CASSLRLAGVNGQFF.

This clone was seen repeatedly, ten times or more. The J gene is TRBJ1-1, the V gene TRBV2; D possibly corresponds to TRBD1 (5 bases). The CDR3 covers 12 residues. Germline V CDR1 and CDR2: SNHLY, FYNNEI. V lost 8 bases and J 6 bases, leaving 13 bases between the germline ends. CDR3 sequence (DNA): TGTGCCAGCCAGGGTAGAAGGGCTGAAGCTTTCTTT. Protein: CASQGRRAEAFF.

This clone was observed many times. The genes are TRBV2 and TRBJ2-6; no reliable D call. This CDR3 region has 14 residues. The V and J ends lost 5 bases and 2 bases respectively, with 7 bases between them. Germline CDR1 is SNHLY and CDR2 is FYNNEI. For the CDR3, the DNA is TGTGCCAGCAGTTTTACTCCTGGGGCCAACGTCCTGACTTTC. Protein sequence: CASSFTPGANVLTF.

This clone was counted ten times or more. This chain uses TRBV11-3 with TRBJ2-1, with TRBD1 matching over 9 bases. The CDR3 covers 14 residues. Germline V gene sequence: CDR1 SGHNT, CDR2 YENEEA. J gave up 9 bases and V 0 bases, and 3 bases lay outside the gene matches. The CDR3 loop is CASSLEQGASEQFF. The CDR3 DNA follows: TGTGCCAGCAGCTTAGAACAGGGGGCTAGTGAGCAGTTCTTC.